This TCR beta chain was found in a study of T cells in tumors after PD-1 blockade. Study context: Patients received pembrolizumab 200 mg every 3 weeks or cemiplimab 350 mg every 2 weeks. During anti-PD-1 treatment, some patients continued daily vismodegib 150 mg.

Produced via immunoSEQ multiplex PCR; TCRdb's table is partial and in-frame only. The sample contains about 33,000 clones, about 77% of which appear only once. The CDR3 is 16 residues long. The specimen comprised PBMCs, sampled before anti-PD-1 treatment. The J gene is TRBJ2-7, the V gene TRBV21-1; TRBD1, the table's D call, was not compared with the DNA. TRBV21-1 is classified as a pseudogene. The receptor comes from a human donor with basal cell carcinoma. CDR3: CASSELQGVRTYEQYF. CDR3 sequence (DNA): TGTGCCAGCAGCGAGTTACAGGGGGTGAGAACCTACGAGCAGTACTTC.